Sequencing of this T cell receptor (beta chain) was carried out in a study of cytomegalovirus exposure and HLA in healthy donors. Findings and limits, study-wide: In terms of immune exposure information, only CMV serostatus was available. Later analysis identified about 15,000 TCR beta sequences associated with HLA alleles, using a false discovery rate threshold of 0.05. On later analysis, the bulk of CMV-associated TCR beta chains appeared to be HLA-restricted. Most TCR sequences were seen very rarely across donors, but some public TCRs occurred in many.

Trimming at V came to 2 bases and at J to 6 bases, leaving 7 bases not matched to a gene. The length of the CDR3 is 14 residues. Germline CDR1 and CDR2: MNHNS and SASEGT. The PCR made use of 60 Vbeta and 13 Jbeta primers. Clones were read by immunoSEQ multiplex PCR, and TCRdb kept only the in-frame ones, dropping some. The sample contains fewer than 150,000 clones, 80% of which appear only once. With regard to this clone: The target antigen is unknown.

Sequences were obtained from PBMCs. The source of this sequence is a female donor in good health and CMV-seronegative. The chain couples TRBV6-1 to TRBJ2-7; TRBD1 matches 7 bases. The CDR3, as DNA: TGTGCCAGCAGTGAACAGACAGGGACGAGCGAGCAGTACTTC. Translating it yields CASSEQTGTSEQYF.